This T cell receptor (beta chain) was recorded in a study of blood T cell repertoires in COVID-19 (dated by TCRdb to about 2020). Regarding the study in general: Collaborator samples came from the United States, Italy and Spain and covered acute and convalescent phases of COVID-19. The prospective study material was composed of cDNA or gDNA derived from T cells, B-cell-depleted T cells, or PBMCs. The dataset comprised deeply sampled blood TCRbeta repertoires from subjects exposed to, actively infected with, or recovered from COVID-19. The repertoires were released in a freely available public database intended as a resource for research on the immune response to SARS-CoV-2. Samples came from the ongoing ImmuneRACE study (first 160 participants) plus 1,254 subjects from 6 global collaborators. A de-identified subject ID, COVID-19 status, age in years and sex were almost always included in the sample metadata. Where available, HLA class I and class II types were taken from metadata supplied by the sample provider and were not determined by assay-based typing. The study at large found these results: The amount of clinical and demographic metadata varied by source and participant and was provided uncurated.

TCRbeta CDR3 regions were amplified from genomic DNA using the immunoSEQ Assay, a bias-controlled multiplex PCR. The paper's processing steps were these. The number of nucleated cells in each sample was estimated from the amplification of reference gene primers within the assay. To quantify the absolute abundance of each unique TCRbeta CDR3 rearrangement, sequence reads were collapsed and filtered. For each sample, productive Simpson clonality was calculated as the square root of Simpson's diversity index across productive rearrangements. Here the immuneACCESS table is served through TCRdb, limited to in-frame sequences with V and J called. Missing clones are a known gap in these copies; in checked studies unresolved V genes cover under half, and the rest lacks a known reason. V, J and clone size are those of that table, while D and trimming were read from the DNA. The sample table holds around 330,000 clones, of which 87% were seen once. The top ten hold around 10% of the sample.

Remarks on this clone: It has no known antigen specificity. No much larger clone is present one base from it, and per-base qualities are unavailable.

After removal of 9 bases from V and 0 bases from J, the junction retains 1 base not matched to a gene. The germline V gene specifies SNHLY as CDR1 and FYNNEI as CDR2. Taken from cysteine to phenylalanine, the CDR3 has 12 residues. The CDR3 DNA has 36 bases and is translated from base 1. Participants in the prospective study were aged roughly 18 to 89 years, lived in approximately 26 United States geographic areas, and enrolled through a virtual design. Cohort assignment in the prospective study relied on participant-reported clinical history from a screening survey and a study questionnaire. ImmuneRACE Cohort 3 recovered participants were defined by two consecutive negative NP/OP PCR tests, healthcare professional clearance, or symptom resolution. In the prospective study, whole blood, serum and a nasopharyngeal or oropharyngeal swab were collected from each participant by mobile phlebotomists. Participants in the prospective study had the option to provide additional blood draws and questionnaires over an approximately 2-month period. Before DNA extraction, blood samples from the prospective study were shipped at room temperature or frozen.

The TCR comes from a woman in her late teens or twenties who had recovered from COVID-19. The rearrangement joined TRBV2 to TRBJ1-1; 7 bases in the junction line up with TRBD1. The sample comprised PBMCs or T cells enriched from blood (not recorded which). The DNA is TGTGCCAGGACAGGGATGAACACTGAAGCTTTCTTT. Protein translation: CARTGMNTEAFF.